These 19 T cell receptor beta chains originate from one sample sequenced in a study of T-cell memory formation after mild COVID-19. In TCRdb, the 5' RACE reads were re-called with MiXCR into one record per CDR3 protein. The sample lists tens of thousands of distinct CDR3 sequences, approximately 15% occurring once. The source material was PBMCs or a T cell subset sorted from them (not recorded which). The receptors were gathered from an adult woman who had mild COVID-19 (a few samples of this study predate the infection). Cell type and time point are not known.

This clonotype was observed a handful of times. This chain connects TRBV5-1 to TRBJ2-7; 10 nucleotides agree with TRBD2. The J segment lost 4 bases and the V segment lost 4 bases, leaving 5 bases of the junction unmatched. The CDR3 loop spans 14 amino acids. Germline V gene sequence: CDR1 SGHRS, CDR2 YFSETQ. The CDR3 DNA reads as TGCGCCAGCAGCGCGAGCGGGGGGGCTTACGAGCAGTACTTC. This translates into CASSASGGAYEQYF.

The chain combines TRBV9 with TRBJ2-1, with 8 bases fitting TRBD2. CDR3 length: 19 residues. In germline, CDR1 is SGDLS, CDR2 YYNGEE. V lost 2 bases and J lost 4; bases outside the gene matches: 17. The CDR3 DNA follows: TGTGCCAGCAGCGTTCAAAGCGGGGGCGTAACTCCTGGATACAATGAGCAGTTCTTC. Residues: CASSVQSGGVTPGYNEQFF.

This clonotype has ten or more counts. In DNA, the CDR3 is TGTGCCAGCAGCCCCACGGACAGATGGCCCTACGAGCAGTACTTC. It specifies CASSPTDRWPYEQYF. This rearrangement joins TRBV7-9 to TRBJ2-7, with D possibly TRBD1 on 6 matching bases. The germline V and J ends were trimmed by 5 bases and 2 bases, with 16 bases remaining between them. CDR3 size: 15 residues. Germline-derived CDR1 and CDR2 are SEHNR and FQNEAQ (reference sequence).

The chain carries TRBV29-1 and TRBJ2-1; D tentatively reads TRBD1 or TRBD2 (5 bases each). CDR1 is SQVTM, CDR2 ANQGSEA, per germline. The CDR3 extends over 14 amino acids. Trimming removed 3 bases from V and 0 bases from J, with 9 bases in between. The CDR3 DNA is TGCAGCGTTGAGTCTGGGGGCTCCTACAATGAGCAGTTCTTC. Translation gives CSVESGGSYNEQFF.

The chain employs TRBV20-1 and TRBJ2-7; 11 bases line up with TRBD2. Germline values: CDR1 DFQATT, CDR2 SNEGSKA (reference sequence). Trimming at V came to 6 bases and at J to 1 base, leaving 5 bases not matched to a gene. This CDR3 has 14 residues. Here the CDR3 DNA reads TGCAGTGCAGAGACTAGCGGGATGTCCTACGAGCAGTACTTC. As protein: CSAETSGMSYEQYF.

The chain uses TRBV6-2 or TRBV6-3 and TRBJ2-7, with TRBD2 matching over 7 bases. The germline V gene has CDR1 MNHEY and CDR2 SVGEGT. CDR3 length: 15 amino acids. The V segment lost 8 bases and the J segment 3 bases; nucleotides outside the gene matches: 13. The chain's CDR3 is CASRPIRGEVYEQYF. For the CDR3, the DNA is TGTGCCAGCCGTCCAATCCGGGGGGAGGTCTACGAGCAGTACTTC.

This clonotype was seen a few times. The chain is built from TRBV12-3 or TRBV12-4 and TRBJ2-3; TRBD1 matches 9 bases. V was clipped by 5 bases and J by 4 bases; unmatched bases: 7. The CDR3 covers 15 residues. The CDR3 reads CASSLTGGESDTQYF. DNA for the CDR3: TGTGCCAGCAGTCTGACAGGGGGGGAGTCAGATACGCAGTATTTT.

This clonotype was counted only a few times. V usage is TRBV6-2 or TRBV6-3 and J usage is TRBJ2-7; D might be TRBD1 or TRBD2, each matching 5 bases. Trimming stripped 1 base from V and 8 bases from J, with 9 bases between. Germline CDR1 is MNHEY and CDR2 is SVGEGT. This CDR3 is built from 12 residues. CDR3 residues: CASSYFSGQQYF. The CDR3 region has the DNA TGTGCCAGCAGTTACTTCTCGGGACAGCAGTACTTC.

In this sample, this clonotype turned up many times. V is TRBV5-6 and J is TRBJ2-1; D perhaps matches TRBD1 (8 bases). Germline V gene sequence: CDR1 SGHDT, CDR2 YYEEEE. The CDR3 is made up of 16 amino acids. Trimming left V 0 bases short and J 2 bases short, with 12 bases between. CDR3 amino acids: CASSLATGGAYNEQFF. DNA for the CDR3: TGTGCCAGCAGCTTGGCTACAGGGGGGGCCTACAATGAGCAGTTCTTC.

The rearrangement uses TRBV12-3 or TRBV12-4 and TRBJ2-1, with 12 nucleotides matching TRBD2. Losses at the gene ends were 1 base for V and 2 bases for J; bases not matched to a gene: 9. The CDR3 length is 19 residues. The CDR3 DNA reads as TGTGCCAGCAGTTTAGTCTTTCTAGCGGGGGGGCTGGCCTACAATGAGCAGTTCTTC. It translates to CASSLVFLAGGLAYNEQFF.

J is TRBJ2-7 and V is TRBV5-1, with TRBD2 matching over 7 bases. J gave up 2 bases and V 0 bases, and 5 bases lay outside the gene matches. Looked up from germline, CDR1 is SGHRS and CDR2 is YFSETQ. This CDR3 spans 15 amino acids. This CDR3 is CASSLVGGWTYEQYF. The DNA for the CDR3 is TGCGCCAGCAGCTTGGTCGGGGGGTGGACCTACGAGCAGTACTTC.

The DNA of the CDR3 is TGTGCCAGCAGTGACTCTGGGGCTATGAACACTGAAGCTTTCTTT. It translates to CASSDSGAMNTEAFF. This chain links TRBV6-4 with TRBJ1-1; tentative D call: TRBD1 (5 bases). In germline, CDR1 is MRHNA, CDR2 SNTAGT. This CDR3 has 15 amino acids. V shed 0 bases and J shed 0 bases, with 8 bases lying between them.

The chain carries TRBV5-1 and TRBJ2-2, with D maybe TRBD1 (7 bases). The V gene lost 1 base and the J gene lost 1 base, with 17 bases spanning the gap. This CDR3 spans 18 amino acids. Per germline, CDR1 SGHRS and CDR2 YFSETQ. CDR3 region: CASSLWTGGVMNTGELFF. DNA for the CDR3: TGCGCCAGCAGCTTGTGGACAGGAGGGGTCATGAACACCGGGGAGCTGTTTTTT.

The rearrangement uses TRBV6-2 or TRBV6-3 and TRBJ2-7; 9 bases map to TRBD1. The germline CDR1 and CDR2 sequences are MNHEY and SVGEGT. V gave up 4 bases and J gave up 3 bases; unmatched junction bases: 7. The CDR3 extends over 15 amino acids. The CDR3 loop is CASSSTGQGDYEQYF. The DNA for the CDR3 is TGTGCCAGCAGTTCCACGGGACAGGGTGACTACGAGCAGTACTTC.

This clonotype occurred a few times. This chain joins TRBV12-3 or TRBV12-4 and TRBJ2-3; no clear D gene. This CDR3 is built from 14 residues. The germline V and J ends were trimmed by 4 bases and 3 bases, with 11 bases remaining between them. CDR3 region: CASSSPLWTDTQYF. The CDR3 DNA reads as TGTGCCAGCAGTTCACCCTTGTGGACAGATACGCAGTATTTT.

Only a few counts were recorded for this clonotype. The rearrangement joins TRBV4-1 to TRBJ2-5; D remains ambiguous. The germline gives CDR1 MGHRA, CDR2 YSYEKL. Trimming took 4 bases from V and 2 from J, leaving 14 bases between them. CDR3 length: 15 residues. The CDR3 reads CASSPPHSVQETQYF. The CDR3 DNA sequence: TGCGCCAGCAGCCCGCCTCACTCGGTTCAAGAGACCCAGTACTTC.

This clonotype was picked up a small number of times. This sequence joins TRBV28 and TRBJ2-3; D is possibly TRBD1 (5 bases). Per the germline V gene, CDR1 is MDHEN and CDR2 is SYDVKM. Trimming left V 6 bases short and J 0 bases short, with 19 bases between. The CDR3 contains 17 residues. DNA for the CDR3: TGTGCCAGCAGCTGGACACCGCTCCAACCTAGCACAGATACGCAGTATTTT. It specifies CASSWTPLQPSTDTQYF.

This chain connects TRBV24-1 to TRBJ2-1, with 9 nucleotides matching TRBD2. Germline loops: CDR1 KGHDR, CDR2 SFDVKD. The CDR3 spans 16 residues. J lost 4 bases, V lost 2 bases, and 5 bases had no gene match. The CDR3 region is CATSDSGLAVYNEQFF. The CDR3 coding sequence is TGTGCCACCAGTGATTCGGGACTAGCAGTTTACAATGAGCAGTTCTTC.

In this sample, this clonotype turned up a few times. CDR3 sequence reads: CASSSRVQETQYF. The CDR3 DNA sequence: TGTGCCAGCAGCTCCCGGGTGCAAGAGACCCAGTACTTC. The chain recombines TRBV7-9 with TRBJ2-5; no firm D call. Trimming removed 4 bases at V and 2 bases at J, with 8 bases between. Per germline, CDR1 SEHNR and CDR2 FQNEAQ (reference sequence). The CDR3 totals 13 residues.